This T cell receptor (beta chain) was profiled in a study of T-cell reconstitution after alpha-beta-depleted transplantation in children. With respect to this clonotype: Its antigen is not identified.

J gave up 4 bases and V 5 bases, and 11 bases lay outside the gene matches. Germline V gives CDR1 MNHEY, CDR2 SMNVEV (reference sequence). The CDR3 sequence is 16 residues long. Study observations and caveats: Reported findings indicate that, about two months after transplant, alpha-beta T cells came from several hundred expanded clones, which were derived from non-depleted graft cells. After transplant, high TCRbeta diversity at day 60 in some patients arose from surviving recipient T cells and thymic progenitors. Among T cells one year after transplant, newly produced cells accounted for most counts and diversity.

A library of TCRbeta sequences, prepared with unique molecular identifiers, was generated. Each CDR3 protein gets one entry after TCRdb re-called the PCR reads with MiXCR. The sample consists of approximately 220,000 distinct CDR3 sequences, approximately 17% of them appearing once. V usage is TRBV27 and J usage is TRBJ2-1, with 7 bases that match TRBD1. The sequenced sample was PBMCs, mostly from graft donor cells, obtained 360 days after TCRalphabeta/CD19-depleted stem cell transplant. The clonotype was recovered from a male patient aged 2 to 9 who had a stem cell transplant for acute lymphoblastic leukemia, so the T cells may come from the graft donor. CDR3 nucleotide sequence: TGTGCCAGCAGTCCCCGATCGGACAGGATATACAATGAGCAGTTCTTC. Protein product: CASSPRSDRIYNEQFF.